This is a list of T cell receptor beta chains from one sample in a study of tumor-infiltrating lymphocytes in primary liver carcinoma. One entry per CDR3 protein results from TCRdb running MiXCR on the multiplex PCR reads. The repertoire has 300,000 to 400,000 distinct CDR3 sequences, 65% of them found once; the top ten carry roughly 9%. Sequences were obtained from peripheral blood. These receptors were collected from a man in his forties with primary liver carcinoma and hepatitis B virus infection. Both conserved end residues are part of each CDR3. The D gene is left open where the match is weak. Clone sizes are given selectively: once, few, many, or a class where the clone is expanded.

size: many; J: TRBJ2-1; D: TRBD1; V: TRBV29-1; CDR3: CSAGTGGYNEQFF; DNA: TGCAGCGCTGGGACAGGGGGATACAATGAGCAGTTCTTC
size: once; J: TRBJ2-1; D: TRBD2; V: TRBV11-3; CDR3: CASSTAGGPPNEQFF; DNA: TGTGCCAGCAGCACAGCGGGAGGGCCCCCCAATGAGCAGTTCTTC
size: NA; J: TRBJ2-7; D: TRBD1; V: TRBV10-3; CDR3: CAIKGQVNEQYF; DNA: TGTGCCATCAAGGGACAGGTTAACGAGCAGTACTTC
size: NA; J: TRBJ2-1; D: TRBD2; V: TRBV10-3; CDR3: CAISESTPEGGRNEQFF; DNA: TGTGCCATCAGTGAGTCGACTCCAGAGGGAGGGCGAAATGAGCAGTTCTTC
size: few; J: TRBJ2-2; D: NA; V: TRBV5-1; CDR3: CASSLGSTGELFF; DNA: TGCGCCAGCAGCTTGGGTTCCACCGGGGAGCTGTTTTTT
size: many; J: TRBJ2-1; D: NA; V: TRBV29-1; CDR3: CSVEGESSYNEQFF; DNA: TGCAGCGTTGAGGGGGAGAGCTCCTACAATGAGCAGTTCTTC
size: NA; J: TRBJ2-5; D: TRBD1; V: TRBV6-1; CDR3: CASSAPQGGQGVETQYF; DNA: TGTGCCAGCAGTGCGCCTCAAGGGGGACAGGGTGTGGAGACCCAGTACTTC
size: NA; J: TRBJ2-2; D: NA; V: TRBV4-2; CDR3: CASSHSTGNIGSCFF; DNA: NA
size: NA; J: TRBJ2-1; D: NA; V: TRBV28; CDR3: CASSPSGGGIYNERFF; DNA: TGTGCCAGCAGTCCGTCGGGTGGCGGGATATACAATGAGCGGTTCTTC
size: NA; J: TRBJ1-5; D: NA; V: TRBV7-2; CDR3: CASSPQRGQPQHF; DNA: TGTGCCAGCAGTCCTCAGCGGGGTCAGCCCCAGCATTTT
size: many; J: TRBJ2-1; D: NA; V: TRBV4-1; CDR3: CASSQEISDNEQFF; DNA: TGCGCCAGCAGCCAAGAGATAAGCGACAATGAGCAGTTCTTC
size: few; J: TRBJ2-5; D: TRBD1; V: TRBV10-3; CDR3: CAIKEGAQETQYF; DNA: TGTGCCATCAAAGAGGGGGCGCAGGAGACCCAGTACTTC
size: NA; J: TRBJ1-1; D: NA; V: TRBV5-1; CDR3: CASSLDGTRTEAFF; DNA: TGCGCCAGCAGCTTGGATGGGACTAGGACTGAAGCTTTCTTT
size: NA; J: TRBJ2-7; D: TRBD1; V: TRBV28; CDR3: CASSLTGTYEQNF; DNA: TGTGCCAGCAGTTTGACAGGGACCTACGAGCAGAACTTC
size: NA; J: TRBJ1-2; D: NA; V: TRBV2; CDR3: CASSEGLNGYTF; DNA: TGTGCCAGCAGTGAAGGACTTAATGGCTACACCTTC
size: NA; J: TRBJ2-1; D: TRBD2; V: TRBV6-4; CDR3: CASSRLALGNEQFF; DNA: TGTGCCAGCAGTCGACTAGCCCTAGGCAATGAGCAGTTCTTC
size: NA; J: TRBJ2-3; D: TRBD1; V: TRBV10-3; CDR3: CAIRPGTGVDTQYF; DNA: TGTGCCATCAGACCCGGGACAGGGGTAGATACGCAGTATTTT
size: NA; J: TRBJ1-1; D: NA; V: TRBV7-9; CDR3: CASSVQGRHTEAFF; DNA: TGTGCCAGCAGCGTTCAGGGTAGACACACTGAAGCTTTCTTT
size: NA; J: TRBJ2-2; D: NA; V: TRBV11-2; CDR3: CASSQQASWARELFF; DNA: TGTGCCAGTAGCCAACAGGCTTCCTGGGCCCGGGAGCTGTTTTTT
size: few; J: TRBJ2-7; D: NA; V: TRBV28; CDR3: CASSLGTGGGTANYF; DNA: TGTGCCAGCAGTTTAGGCACCGGGGGTGGGACGGCCAATTACTTC
size: few; J: TRBJ2-1; D: TRBD2; V: TRBV10-2; CDR3: CASRLAGAKGNEQFF; DNA: TGCGCCAGCAGACTAGCGGGAGCTAAGGGCAATGAGCAGTTCTTC
size: NA; J: TRBJ1-1; D: TRBD1; V: TRBV5-6; CDR3: CASSLGQGGTEALF; DNA: TGTGCCAGCAGCTTGGGACAGGGTGGCACTGAAGCTCTCTTT
size: many; J: TRBJ2-7; D: TRBD2; V: TRBV4-3; CDR3: CASSQDWTSGIRQYF; DNA: TGCGCCAGCAGCCAAGATTGGACTAGCGGGATTCGGCAGTACTTC
size: NA; J: TRBJ2-1; D: NA; V: TRBV28; CDR3: CASRPLGDRDEQFF; DNA: TGTGCCAGCAGACCCCTCGGGGATAGGGATGAGCAGTTCTTC
size: NA; J: TRBJ2-2; D: NA; V: TRBV6-5; CDR3: CTSSDRRTGELFF; DNA: TGTACCAGCAGTGACAGAAGGACCGGGGAGCTGTTTTTT
size: few; J: TRBJ2-5; D: NA; V: TRBV28; CDR3: CASSFWGPKGETQYF; DNA: TGTGCCAGCAGTTTTTGGGGACCCAAGGGAGAGACCCAGTACTTC
size: NA; J: TRBJ1-3; D: NA; V: TRBV29-1; CDR3: CSVKFSGDTICF; DNA: TGCAGCGTAAAGTTTAGTGGAGACACCATATGTTTT
size: NA; J: TRBJ2-3; D: NA; V: TRBV11-1; CDR3: CASSSLDPLPSDTQYF; DNA: TGTGCCAGCAGCTCCCTGGACCCACTCCCCTCAGATACGCAGTATTTT
size: NA; J: TRBJ2-1; D: NA; V: TRBV5-6; CDR3: CASSLVLSSYNEQFF; DNA: TGTGCCAGCAGCTTGGTGCTGAGCTCCTACAATGAGCAGTTCTTC
size: NA; J: TRBJ1-5; D: NA; V: TRBV19; CDR3: CASSIDGQRNQPQHF; DNA: TGTGCCAGTAGTATAGATGGACAGCGCAATCAGCCCCAGCATTTT
size: NA; J: TRBJ2-1; D: NA; V: TRBV6-1; CDR3: CASSLLGTLSSYNEQFF; DNA: TGTGCCAGCAGCCTCTTGGGAACGTTGAGCTCCTACAATGAGCAGTTCTTC
size: NA; J: TRBJ1-2; D: TRBD1; V: TRBV24-1; CDR3: CATSNTRTGDGYTF; DNA: TGTGCCACCAGTAACACCCGGACAGGGGATGGCTACACCTTC
size: NA; J: TRBJ2-3; D: NA; V: TRBV29-1; CDR3: CSAWHAYTQYF; DNA: TGCAGCGCATGGCATGCATATACGCAGTATTTT
size: few; J: TRBJ2-1; D: NA; V: TRBV4-3; CDR3: CASGQDGQELNEQFF; DNA: TGCGCCAGCGGCCAAGATGGTCAGGAGCTTAATGAGCAGTTCTTC
size: NA; J: TRBJ2-1; D: TRBD1; V: TRBV5-4; CDR3: CASSSRTGSNEQFF; DNA: TGTGCCAGCAGCTCCCGGACAGGGAGCAATGAGCAGTTCTTC
size: NA; J: TRBJ2-1; D: TRBD2; V: TRBV4-3; CDR3: CASSRSGGYNEQFF; DNA: TGCGCCAGCAGCCGCAGCGGGGGCTACAATGAGCAGTTCTTC
size: NA; J: TRBJ2-1; D: NA; V: TRBV6-1; CDR3: CASRDPATRGRNEQFF; DNA: TGTGCCAGCAGGGACCCGGCGACTAGGGGGCGCAATGAGCAGTTCTTC
size: NA; J: TRBJ2-7; D: TRBD2; V: TRBV11-2; CDR3: CASSLAGGYSYEQYF; DNA: TGTGCCAGCAGCTTAGCGGGAGGTTACTCCTACGAGCAGTACTTC
size: NA; J: TRBJ1-3; D: NA; V: TRBV11-2; CDR3: CASSLDKGGSFSGNTIYF; DNA: TGTGCCAGCAGCTTAGATAAGGGGGGGAGCTTCTCTGGAAACACCATATATTTT
size: NA; J: TRBJ2-6; D: NA; V: TRBV5-1; CDR3: CASSLGVEGANVLTF; DNA: TGCGCCAGCAGCTTGGGGGTTGAGGGGGCCAACGTCCTGACTTTC
size: few; J: TRBJ2-1; D: TRBD1; V: TRBV30; CDR3: CAWSPGQGQGFF; DNA: TGTGCCTGGAGCCCAGGCCAGGGACAGGGGTTCTTC
size: NA; J: TRBJ1-2; D: NA; V: TRBV14; CDR3: CVSSQEGLRSGYTF; DNA: TGTGTCAGCAGCCAAGAAGGGTTACGGAGTGGCTACACCTTC
size: NA; J: TRBJ2-2; D: NA; V: TRBV6-2/TRBV6-3; CDR3: CANSDIGIQLANTGELFF; DNA: TGTGCCAACAGCGACATAGGGATTCAACTAGCCAACACCGGGGAGCTGTTTTTT
size: NA; J: TRBJ2-1; D: TRBD2; V: TRBV5-1; CDR3: CASSDPSGFYNEQFF; DNA: TGCGCCAGCAGCGATCCTAGCGGTTTCTACAATGAGCAGTTCTTC
size: NA; J: TRBJ2-1; D: NA; V: TRBV11-1; CDR3: CASSLTMVETQFF; DNA: TGTGCCAGCAGCTTAACCATGGTAGAGACCCAGTTCTTC
size: NA; J: TRBJ2-5; D: NA; V: TRBV28; CDR3: CASSSLLSRGDGETQYF; DNA: TGTGCCAGCAGTTCCCTGTTATCTAGGGGTGATGGGGAGACCCAGTACTTC
size: few; J: TRBJ2-3; D: TRBD1; V: TRBV20-1; CDR3: CSAPISQGAADTQYF; DNA: TGCAGTGCGCCTATCTCACAGGGGGCAGCAGATACGCAGTATTTT
size: NA; J: TRBJ2-3; D: NA; V: TRBV4-1; CDR3: CASSAQIGTDTQCF; DNA: TGCGCCAGCAGCGCCCAGATTGGCACAGATACGCAGTGTTTT
size: many; J: TRBJ2-7; D: NA; V: TRBV5-6; CDR3: CASSLFGNYEQYF; DNA: TGTGCCAGCAGCTTGTTCGGTAATTACGAGCAGTACTTC
size: many; J: TRBJ2-3; D: NA; V: TRBV11-3; CDR3: CASSTLSGPTDTQYF; DNA: TGTGCCAGCAGCACACTGAGCGGGCCCACAGATACGCAGTATTTT
size: many; J: TRBJ2-3; D: NA; V: TRBV4-1; CDR3: CASSQDGRGTDTQYF; DNA: TGCGCCAGCAGCCAAGATGGCAGGGGTACAGATACGCAGTATTTT
size: NA; J: TRBJ1-2; D: NA; V: TRBV5-1; CDR3: CASSLKGSYGYTF; DNA: TGCGCCAGCAGCTTGAAAGGGTCCTATGGCTACACCTTC
size: many; J: TRBJ2-5; D: NA; V: TRBV4-2; CDR3: CASSQDGHSDLETQYF; DNA: TGTGCCAGCAGCCAAGATGGTCATAGCGATTTGGAGACCCAGTACTTC
size: many; J: TRBJ1-5; D: NA; V: TRBV12-3/TRBV12-4; CDR3: CASRGYGQPQHF; DNA: TGTGCCAGCAGGGGGTATGGACAGCCCCAGCATTTT